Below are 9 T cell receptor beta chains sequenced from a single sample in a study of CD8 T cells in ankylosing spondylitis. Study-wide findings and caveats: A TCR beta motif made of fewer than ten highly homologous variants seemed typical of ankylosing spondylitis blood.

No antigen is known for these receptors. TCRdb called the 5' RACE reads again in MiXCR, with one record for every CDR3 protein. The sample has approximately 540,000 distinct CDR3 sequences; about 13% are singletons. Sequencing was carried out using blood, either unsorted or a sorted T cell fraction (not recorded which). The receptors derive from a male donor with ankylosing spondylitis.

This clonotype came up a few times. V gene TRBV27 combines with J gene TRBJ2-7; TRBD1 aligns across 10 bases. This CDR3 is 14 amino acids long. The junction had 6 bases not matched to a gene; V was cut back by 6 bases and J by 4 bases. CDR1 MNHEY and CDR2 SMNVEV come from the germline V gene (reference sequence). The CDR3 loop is CASRRGQGTYEQYF. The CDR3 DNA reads TGTGCCAGCAGGAGGGGACAGGGGACGTACGAGCAGTACTTC.

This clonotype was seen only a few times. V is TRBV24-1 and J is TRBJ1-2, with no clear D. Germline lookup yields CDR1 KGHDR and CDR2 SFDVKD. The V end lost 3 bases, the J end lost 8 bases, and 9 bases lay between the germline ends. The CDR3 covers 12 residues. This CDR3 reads CATSDGVTGYTF. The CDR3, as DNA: TGTGCCACCAGTGATGGGGTTACAGGCTACACCTTC.

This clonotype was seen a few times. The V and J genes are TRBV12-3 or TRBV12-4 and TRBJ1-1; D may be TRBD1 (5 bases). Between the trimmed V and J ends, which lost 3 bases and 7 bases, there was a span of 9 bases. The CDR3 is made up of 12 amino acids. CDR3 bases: TGTGCCAGCAGTTTTTTACAGGTTGAAGCTTTCTTT. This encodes CASSFLQVEAFF.

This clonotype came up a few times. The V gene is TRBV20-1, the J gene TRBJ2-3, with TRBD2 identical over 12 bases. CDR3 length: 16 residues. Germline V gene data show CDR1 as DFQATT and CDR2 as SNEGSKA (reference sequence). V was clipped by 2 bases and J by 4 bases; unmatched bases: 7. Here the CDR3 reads CSARPIGLAGSDTQYF. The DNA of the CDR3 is TGCAGTGCTAGACCTATAGGACTAGCGGGGTCAGATACGCAGTATTTT.

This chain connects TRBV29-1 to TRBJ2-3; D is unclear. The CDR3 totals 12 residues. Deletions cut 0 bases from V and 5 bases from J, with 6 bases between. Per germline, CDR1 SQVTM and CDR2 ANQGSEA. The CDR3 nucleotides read TGCAGCGTTGAAGACTTAATAGATACGCAGTATTTT. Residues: CSVEDLIDTQYF.

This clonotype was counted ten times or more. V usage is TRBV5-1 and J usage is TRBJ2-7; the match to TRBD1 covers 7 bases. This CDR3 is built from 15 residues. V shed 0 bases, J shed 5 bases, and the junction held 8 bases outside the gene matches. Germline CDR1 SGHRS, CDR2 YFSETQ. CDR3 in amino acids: CASSLVYRGRHEQYF. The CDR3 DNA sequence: TGCGCCAGCAGCTTGGTGTACAGGGGTCGGCACGAGCAGTACTTC.

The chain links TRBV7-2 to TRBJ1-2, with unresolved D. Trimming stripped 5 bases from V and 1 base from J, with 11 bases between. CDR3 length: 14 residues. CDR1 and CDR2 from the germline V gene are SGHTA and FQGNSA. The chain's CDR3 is CASSGGPSNYGYTF. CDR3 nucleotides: TGTGCCAGCAGCGGCGGACCTAGTAACTATGGCTACACCTTC.

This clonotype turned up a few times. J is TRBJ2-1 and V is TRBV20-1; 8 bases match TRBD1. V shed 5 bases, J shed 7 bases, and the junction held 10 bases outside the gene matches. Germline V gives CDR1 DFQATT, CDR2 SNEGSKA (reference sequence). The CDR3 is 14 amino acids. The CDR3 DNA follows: TGCAGTGCTCTCCACGGGACAGGAGGGAATGAGCAGTTCTTC. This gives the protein CSALHGTGGNEQFF.

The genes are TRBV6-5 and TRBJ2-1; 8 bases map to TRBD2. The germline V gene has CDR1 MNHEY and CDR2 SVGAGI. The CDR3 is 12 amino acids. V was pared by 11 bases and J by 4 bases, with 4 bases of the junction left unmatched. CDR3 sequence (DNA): TGTGCCTGCGGGGGGCGGTACAATGAGCAGTTCTTC. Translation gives CACGGRYNEQFF.